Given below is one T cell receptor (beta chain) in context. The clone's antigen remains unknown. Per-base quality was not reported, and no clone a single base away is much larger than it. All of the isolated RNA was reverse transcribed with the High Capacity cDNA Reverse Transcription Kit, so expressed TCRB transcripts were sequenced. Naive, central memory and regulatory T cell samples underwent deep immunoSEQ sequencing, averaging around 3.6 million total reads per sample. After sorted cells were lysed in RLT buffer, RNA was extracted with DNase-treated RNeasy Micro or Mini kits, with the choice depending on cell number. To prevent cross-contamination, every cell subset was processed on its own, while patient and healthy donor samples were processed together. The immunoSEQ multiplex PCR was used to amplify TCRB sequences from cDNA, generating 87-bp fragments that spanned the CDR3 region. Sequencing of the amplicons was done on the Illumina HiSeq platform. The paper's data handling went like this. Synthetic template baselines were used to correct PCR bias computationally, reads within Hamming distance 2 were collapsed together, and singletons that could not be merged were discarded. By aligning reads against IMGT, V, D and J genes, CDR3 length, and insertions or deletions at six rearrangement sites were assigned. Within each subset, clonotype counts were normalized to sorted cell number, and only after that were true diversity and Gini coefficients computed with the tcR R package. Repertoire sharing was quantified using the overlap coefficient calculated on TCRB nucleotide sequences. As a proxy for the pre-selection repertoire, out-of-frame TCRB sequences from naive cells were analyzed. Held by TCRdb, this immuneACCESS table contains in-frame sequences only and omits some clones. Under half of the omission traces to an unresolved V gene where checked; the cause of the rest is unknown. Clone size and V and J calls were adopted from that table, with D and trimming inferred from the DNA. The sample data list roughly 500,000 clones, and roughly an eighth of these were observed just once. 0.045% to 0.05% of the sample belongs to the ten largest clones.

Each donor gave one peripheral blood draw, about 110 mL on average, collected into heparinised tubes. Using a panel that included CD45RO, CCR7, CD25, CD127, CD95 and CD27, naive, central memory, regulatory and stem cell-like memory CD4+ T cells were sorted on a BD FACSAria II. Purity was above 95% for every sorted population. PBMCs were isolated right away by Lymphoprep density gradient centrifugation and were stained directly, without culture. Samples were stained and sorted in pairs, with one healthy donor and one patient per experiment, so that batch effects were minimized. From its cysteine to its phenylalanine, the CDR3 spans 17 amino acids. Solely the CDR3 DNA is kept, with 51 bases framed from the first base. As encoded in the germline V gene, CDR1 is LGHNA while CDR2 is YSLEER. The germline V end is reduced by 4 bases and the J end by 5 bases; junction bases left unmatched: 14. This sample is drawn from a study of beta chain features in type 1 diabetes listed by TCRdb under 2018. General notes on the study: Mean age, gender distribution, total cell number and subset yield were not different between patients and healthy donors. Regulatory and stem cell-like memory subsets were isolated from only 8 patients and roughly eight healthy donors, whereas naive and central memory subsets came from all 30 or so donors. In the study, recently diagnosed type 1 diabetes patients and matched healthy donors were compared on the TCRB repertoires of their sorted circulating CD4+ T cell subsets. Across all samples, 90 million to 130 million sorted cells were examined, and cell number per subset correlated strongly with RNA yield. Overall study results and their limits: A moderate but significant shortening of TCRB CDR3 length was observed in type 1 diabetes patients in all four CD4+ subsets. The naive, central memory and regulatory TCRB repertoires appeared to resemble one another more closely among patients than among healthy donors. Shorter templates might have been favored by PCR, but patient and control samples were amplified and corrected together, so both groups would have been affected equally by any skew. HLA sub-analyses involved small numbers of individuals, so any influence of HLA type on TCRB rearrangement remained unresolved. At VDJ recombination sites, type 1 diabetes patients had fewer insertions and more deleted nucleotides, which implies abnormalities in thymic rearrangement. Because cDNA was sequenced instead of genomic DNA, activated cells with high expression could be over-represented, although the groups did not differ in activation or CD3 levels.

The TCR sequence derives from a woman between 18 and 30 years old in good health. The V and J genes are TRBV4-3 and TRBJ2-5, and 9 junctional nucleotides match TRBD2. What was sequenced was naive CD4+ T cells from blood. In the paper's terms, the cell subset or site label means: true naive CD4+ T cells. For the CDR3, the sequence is CASSPWTSAEYGETQYF. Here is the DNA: TGCGCCAGCAGCCCATGGACTAGCGCAGAGTACGGTGAGACCCAGTACTTC.